This T cell receptor (beta chain) was sequenced during a study of T cell responses to AZD1222 COVID-19 vaccine. Only in-frame clones appear in the TCRdb table, and some are missing; sequencing was by immunoSEQ multiplex PCR. This sample has some 74,000 clones, with around 90% found just once. Analyses pooled second doses at about 4 or about 12 weeks. Findings and limits, study-wide: The donor group comprised mostly white British people and more females; the analysis possibly underestimated clonal diversity. A reported finding is that nearly half of spike-specific TCRs target unmutated variant regions. Samples come after the peak T cell response, not at day 14.

Comment on this clone: Its matching antigen is unknown.

The CDR3 totals 15 residues. Trimming took 1 base from V and 9 from J; bases not matched to a gene: 9. Germline V gene sequence: CDR1 SGHAT, CDR2 FQNNGV. The TCR sequence derives from an adult who received the AZD1222 COVID-19 vaccine. V usage is TRBV11-2 and J usage is TRBJ1-5, with 7 bases identical to TRBD1. Here the sequenced sample was peripheral blood, taken 28 days after the second AZD1222 dose. The CDR3 protein is CASSLGAGGFWPQHF. Written as DNA, the CDR3 is TGTGCCAGCAGCTTAGGGGCAGGGGGTTTTTGGCCCCAGCATTTT.